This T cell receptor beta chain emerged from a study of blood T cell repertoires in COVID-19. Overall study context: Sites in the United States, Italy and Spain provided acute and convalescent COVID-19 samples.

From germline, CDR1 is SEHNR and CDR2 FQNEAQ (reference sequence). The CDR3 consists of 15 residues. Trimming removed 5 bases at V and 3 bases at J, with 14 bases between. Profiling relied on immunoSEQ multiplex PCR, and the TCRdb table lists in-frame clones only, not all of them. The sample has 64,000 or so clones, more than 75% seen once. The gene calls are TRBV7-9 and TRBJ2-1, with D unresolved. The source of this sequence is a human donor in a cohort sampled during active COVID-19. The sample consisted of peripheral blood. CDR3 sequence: CASSPGESFYNEQFF. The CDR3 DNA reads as TGTGCCAGCAGCCCCGGTGAAAGCTTCTACAATGAGCAGTTCTTC.